This T cell receptor (beta chain) was found in a study of T cells in Graves' hyperthyroidism and ophthalmopathy. Study summary: Blood from the periphery was taken at initial diagnosis, before any treatment. Study results and limitations: A median about 6 months before onset, the model predicted ophthalmopathy. Most clonotypes expanded in the thyroid (above 0.001) were also present in blood.

Amplification of TCR beta CDR3 regions used RNA as the template. TCR CDR3 regions were first amplified by RT-PCR with HTBI primers. TCRdb used MiXCR to reprocess the multiplex PCR reads, holding one entry per CDR3 protein. The data show just under 750,000 distinct CDR3 sequences, just over 35% seen once. The CDR3 is 13 amino acids. Deletions cut 5 bases from V and 5 bases from J, with 12 bases between. In germline, CDR1 is SEHNR, CDR2 FQNEAQ (reference sequence). As concerns this clonotype: Its specificity is not known. This may stem from a read error, because a much larger clone lies one nucleotide away.

The source of this sequence is a woman aged 40 to 50 with Graves' hyperthyroidism. The genes are TRBV7-9 and TRBJ2-5; D is perhaps TRBD2 (6 bases). Material: blood. The CDR3 nucleotides are TGTGCCAGCAGCGACGGGGGTTGGGAGACCCAGTACTTC. Protein sequence: CASSDGGWETQYF.